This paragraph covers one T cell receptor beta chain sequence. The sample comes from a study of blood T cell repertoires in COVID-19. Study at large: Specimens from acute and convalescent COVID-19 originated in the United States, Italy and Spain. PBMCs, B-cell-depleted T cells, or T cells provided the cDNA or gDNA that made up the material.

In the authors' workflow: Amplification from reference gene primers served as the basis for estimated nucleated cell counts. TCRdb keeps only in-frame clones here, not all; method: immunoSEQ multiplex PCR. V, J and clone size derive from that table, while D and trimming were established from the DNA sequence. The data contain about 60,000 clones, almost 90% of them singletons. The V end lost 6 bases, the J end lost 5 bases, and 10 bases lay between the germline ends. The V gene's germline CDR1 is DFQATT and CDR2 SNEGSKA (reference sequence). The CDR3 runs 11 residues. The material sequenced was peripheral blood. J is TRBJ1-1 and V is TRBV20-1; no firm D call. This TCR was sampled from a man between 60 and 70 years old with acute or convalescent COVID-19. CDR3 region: CSARPRTEAFF. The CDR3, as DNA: TGCAGTGCGCGGCCCCGGACTGAAGCTTTCTTT.